A single sample gave rise to the 30 T cell receptor beta chains below, sequenced in a study of T cell changes during pregnancy in multiple sclerosis (dated by TCRdb to about 2019). The library came from the immunoSEQ multiplex PCR assay. TCRdb re-hosts the immuneACCESS table, in-frame sequences only. Its copies lack some clones; in the studies checked, an unresolved V gene accounts for under half of them, and the cause for the rest is not known. Counted in this sample were 45,000 to 65,000 clones; around 93% of them appeared once. The ten largest make up 3.6% of the sample. Sequenced here: peripheral blood, sampled after pregnancy. These receptors were obtained from a female donor in good health, enrolled as a control in a pregnancy study.

V gene TRBV7-2 combines with J gene TRBJ2-7, with 9 bases lining up with TRBD2. Trimming cost V 8 bases and J 5 bases; bases outside gene matches: 10. From germline, CDR1 is SGHTA and CDR2 FQGNSA. The CDR3 consists of 14 residues. Written as DNA, the CDR3 is TGTGCCAGCGGTTTTAGCGGGAGCAGGAACGAGCAGTACTTC. It translates to CASGFSGSRNEQYF.

The chain joins TRBV4-1 to TRBJ1-5, with 9 bases lining up with TRBD1. V gave up 4 bases and J gave up 5 bases; unmatched junction bases: 9. This CDR3 is 16 amino acids long. Germline V gene sequence: CDR1 MGHRA, CDR2 YSYEKL. CDR3 residues: CASSPSDRGAYQPQHF. The CDR3 DNA reads TGCGCCAGCAGCCCGTCGGACAGGGGAGCATATCAGCCCCAGCATTTT.

The chain links TRBV7-8 to TRBJ2-7; 12 bases agree with TRBD2. This CDR3 comprises 15 residues. Germline assignment: CDR1 SGHVS and CDR2 FQNEAQ. J gave up 3 bases and V 5 bases, and 5 bases lay outside the gene matches. The CDR3 spells CASSSGLAGFYEQYF. The CDR3 DNA follows: TGTGCCAGCAGCAGCGGACTAGCGGGGTTCTACGAGCAGTACTTC.

V gene TRBV10-1 combines with J gene TRBJ1-1, with D perhaps matching TRBD1 (5 bases). The CDR3 spans 14 residues. CDR1 and CDR2 (germline): WNHNN, SYGVQD (reference sequence). Trimming took off 7 bases at V and 1 base at J, with 13 bases between the two ends. The CDR3 is CASIRAGRNTEAFF. In nucleotides, the CDR3 is TGCGCCAGCATTAGGGCGGGACGGAACACTGAAGCTTTCTTT.

The chain has TRBV9 and TRBJ1-1, with D perhaps matching TRBD1 (5 bases). Trimming removed 3 bases at V and 1 base at J, with 13 bases between. This CDR3 contains 15 residues. The germline V gene encodes CDR1 SGDLS and CDR2 YYNGEE. CDR3 DNA: TGTGCCAGCAGCGCCTTCAAGGGGCCGAACACTGAAGCTTTCTTT. This gives the protein CASSAFKGPNTEAFF.

This chain uses TRBV30 with TRBJ1-2, with 7 bases that match TRBD1. Germline lookup yields CDR1 GTSNPN and CDR2 SVGIG (reference sequence). CDR3 length: 13 residues. V lost 2 bases to trimming and J lost 4 bases; unmatched junction nucleotides: 4. The CDR3 is CAWSPTGVYGYTF. CDR3 nucleotide sequence: TGTGCCTGGAGTCCTACAGGGGTCTATGGCTACACCTTC.

V gene TRBV28 combines with J gene TRBJ1-5; D is possibly TRBD1 (5 bases). V was pared by 5 bases and J by 4 bases, with 15 bases between. The CDR3 has 15 amino acids. CDR1 and CDR2 (germline): MDHEN, SYDVKM. CDR3 sequence: CASSPRTGGNQPQHF. The CDR3 bases are TGTGCCAGCAGTCCCCGGACCGGGGGAAATCAGCCCCAGCATTTT.

This sequence joins TRBV27 and TRBJ2-5; TRBD2 aligns across 12 bases. The CDR3 spans 14 residues. CDR1 and CDR2 (germline): MNHEY, SMNVEV (reference sequence). Trimming at V came to 7 bases and at J to 4 bases, leaving 4 bases not matched to a gene. CDR3 in DNA: TGTGCCAGCAAACCGACTAGCGGGGGAGAGACCCAGTACTTC. Translated: CASKPTSGGETQYF.

V and J are TRBV11-3 and TRBJ2-7, with 9 bases lining up with TRBD1. CDR1 SGHNT and CDR2 YENEEA come from the germline V gene. The CDR3 length is 15 residues. After removal of 4 bases from V and 4 bases from J, the junction contained 8 bases not matched to a gene. The CDR3: CASSSGTGIVYEQYF. The DNA for the CDR3 is TGTGCCAGCAGCTCCGGGACAGGGATTGTATACGAGCAGTACTTC.

This clone was seen only once. This chain uses TRBV27 with TRBJ2-2, with 14 bases aligning to TRBD2. The trim removed 2 bases at V and 0 bases at J, leaving 5 bases unmatched. CDR1 is MNHEY and CDR2 is SMNVEV in the germline V gene (reference sequence). The CDR3 covers 19 residues. Here the CDR3 reads CASSLTATSGGANTGELFF. The CDR3 bases are TGTGCCAGCAGTTTAACCGCGACTAGCGGGGGGGCGAACACCGGGGAGCTGTTTTTT.

This chain joins TRBV6-6 and TRBJ2-7; the match to TRBD2 covers 10 bases. This CDR3 is 15 amino acids long. The germline CDR1 and CDR2 sequences are MNHNY and SVGAGI (reference sequence). V shed 5 bases, J shed 0 bases, and the junction held 4 bases outside the gene matches. In DNA form, the CDR3 reads TGTGCCAGCAGTGCCAGCGGGAGGGACTCCTACGAGCAGTACTTC. It yields the protein CASSASGRDSYEQYF.

The rearrangement joins TRBV6-4 to TRBJ2-3; tentative D call: TRBD2 (6 bases). The germline V gene has CDR1 MRHNA and CDR2 SNTAGT. The ends were cut back, 4 bases at V and 1 base at J, with 9 bases in the middle. CDR3 length equals 14 residues. The CDR3 sequence: CASSAERGTDTQYF. CDR3 DNA sequence: TGTGCCAGCAGTGCTGAGCGGGGCACAGATACGCAGTATTTT.

The V gene is TRBV28, the J gene TRBJ1-1, with TRBD1 as a possible D gene (5 bases). Trimming took off 3 bases at V and 8 bases at J, with 16 bases between the two ends. The germline V gene has CDR1 MDHEN and CDR2 SYDVKM. The CDR3 runs 14 residues. This CDR3 reads CASSLAGVEGEAFF. CDR3 in DNA: TGTGCCAGCAGTTTGGCGGGGGTCGAGGGGGAAGCTTTCTTT.

The CDR3 region is CASSSSGQGGTEAFF. In DNA, the CDR3 is TGTGCCAGCTCATCTTCTGGACAGGGAGGCACTGAAGCTTTCTTT. V gene TRBV18 combines with J gene TRBJ1-1; 8 bases fit TRBD1. Germline loops: CDR1 KGHSH, CDR2 LQKENI. There are 15 residues in the CDR3. Trimming cost V 5 bases and J 4 bases; bases outside gene matches: 9.

This clone was detected only a few times. The J gene is TRBJ1-2, the V gene TRBV2; D ambiguous. CDR1 is SNHLY, CDR2 FYNNEI, per germline. Trimming left V 4 bases short and J 0 bases short, with 3 bases between. CDR3 length equals 12 residues. Here the CDR3 DNA reads TGTGCCAGCAGTGCAACTAACTATGGCTACACCTTC. This gives the protein CASSATNYGYTF.

A single count supports this clone. The gene calls are TRBV25-1 and TRBJ1-2; D may be TRBD1 (6 bases). The V gene's germline CDR1 is MGHDK and CDR2 SYGVNS. The CDR3 sequence is 15 residues long. Trimming stripped 5 bases from V and 6 bases from J, with 19 bases between. This CDR3 reads CASSTDGQPEHGYTF. The CDR3 nucleotides are TGTGCCAGCAGTACGGACGGACAGCCTGAGCATGGCTACACCTTC.

In this sample, this clone turned up once. The chain uses TRBV6-5 and TRBJ2-5; D possibly corresponds to TRBD1 (5 bases). V lost 5 bases and J lost 2, with 9 bases in between. The CDR3 length is 13 residues. CDR1 is MNHEY and CDR2 is SVGAGI in the germline V gene. The CDR3 spells CASSPRQQETQYF. The CDR3 DNA reads TGTGCCAGCAGTCCCCGACAGCAAGAGACCCAGTACTTC.

The V call is TRBV5-1, the J call TRBJ2-2, with D possibly matching TRBD1 (5 bases). The V gene lost 6 bases and the J gene lost 3 bases, with 18 bases spanning the gap. The germline gives CDR1 SGHRS, CDR2 YFSETQ. The CDR3 consists of 16 residues. CDR3 in amino acids: CASNLDTLEYTGELFF. The CDR3 DNA follows: TGCGCCAGCAACCTGGACACTCTCGAGTACACCGGGGAGCTGTTTTTT. Complete variable domain (other parts from reference TRBV5-1 and TRBJ2-2): KAGVTQTPRYLIKTRGQQVTLSCSPISGHRSVSWYQQTPGQGLQFLFEYFSETQRNKGNFPGRFSGRQFSNSRSEMNVSTLELGDSALYLCASNLDTLEYTGELFFGEGSRLTVL.

The chain has TRBV2 and TRBJ2-1; possible D gene TRBD1, 6 bases. The CDR3 loop spans 13 amino acids. The germline CDR1 and CDR2 sequences are SNHLY and FYNNEI. V lost 6 bases to trimming and J lost 3 bases, with 9 bases between them. The CDR3: CASSGTIYNEQFF. The DNA of the CDR3 is TGTGCCAGCAGCGGGACAATCTACAATGAGCAGTTCTTC.

The chain has TRBV18 and TRBJ1-3, with D possibly being TRBD1 (5 bases). The CDR3 consists of 17 residues. Germline CDR1 reads KGHSH; CDR2 reads LQKENI. Trimming took off 3 bases at V and 0 bases at J, with 15 bases between the two ends. This chain's CDR3 is CASSPTFGQGSGNTIYF. The DNA for the CDR3 is TGTGCCAGCTCACCGACCTTTGGTCAGGGCTCTGGAAACACCATATATTTT.

The rearrangement links TRBV6-1 to TRBJ2-5; D possibly corresponds to TRBD2 (6 bases). The CDR3 length is 14 residues. The germline CDR1 and CDR2 sequences are MNHNS and SASEGT. The ends were cut back, 11 bases at V and 3 bases at J, with 19 bases in the middle. This CDR3 reads CASQPGLGEETQYF. The CDR3 bases are TGTGCCTCCCAACCGGGACTGGGCGAAGAGACCCAGTACTTC.

This clone appeared once. V is TRBV28 and J is TRBJ1-1; unclear D gene. The germline V gene has CDR1 MDHEN and CDR2 SYDVKM. With 3 bases removed from V and 7 bases from J, the gap between germline ends came to 9 bases. This CDR3 is built from 12 residues. Here the CDR3 DNA reads TGTGCCAGCAGTTTGGTGCAGGTTGAAGCTTTCTTT. Encoded protein: CASSLVQVEAFF.

V and J are TRBV5-6 and TRBJ2-7; 8 nucleotides agree with TRBD1. Losses at the gene ends were 1 base for V and 9 bases for J; bases not matched to a gene: 6. CDR1 is SGHDT and CDR2 is YYEEEE in the germline V gene. The CDR3 covers 13 residues. CDR3 in amino acids: CASSLRTGRVQYF. The DNA of the CDR3 is TGTGCCAGCAGCTTGAGGACAGGGAGAGTGCAGTACTTC.

The chain couples TRBV18 to TRBJ2-5; D gene unclear. Trimming shortened V by 6 bases and J by 4 bases, and 6 bases separated the two germline ends. CDR1 KGHSH and CDR2 LQKENI come from the germline V gene. CDR3 size: 11 residues. CDR3 sequence: CASSRGETQYF. The CDR3, as DNA: TGTGCCAGCTCCCGCGGAGAGACCCAGTACTTC. Full variable domain (rest looked up from reference TRBV18 and TRBJ2-5): NAGVMQNPRHLVRRRGQEARLRCSPMKGHSHVYWYRQLPEEGLKFMVYLQKENIIDESGMPKERFSAEFPKEGPSILRIQQVVRGDSAAYFCASSRGETQYFGPGTRLLVL.

This chain links TRBV7-3 with TRBJ2-2; 12 bases align to TRBD1. CDR1 SGHTA and CDR2 FQGTGA come from the germline V gene. CDR3 size: 16 residues. V dropped 5 bases and J dropped 5; count of bases not matched to a gene: 6. The CDR3, as DNA: TGTGCCAGCAGCCCGGGACAGGGGGCCCGGACCGGGGAGCTGTTTTTT. It yields the protein CASSPGQGARTGELFF. Drawing the rest from reference TRBV7-3 and TRBJ2-2, the complete variable domain is GAGVSQTPSNKVTEKGKYVELRCDPISGHTALYWYRQSLGQGPEFLIYFQGTGAADDSGLPNDRFFAVRPEGSVSTLKIQRTERGDSAVYLCASSPGQGARTGELFFGEGSRLTVL.

V gene TRBV11-2 combines with J gene TRBJ1-1, with D perhaps TRBD1 (6 bases). This CDR3 is 15 amino acids long. V lost 3 bases, J lost 1 base, and 12 bases lay in between. CDR1 is SGHAT, CDR2 FQNNGV, per germline. The CDR3 region has the DNA TGTGCCAGCAGCTTGTCAGGGGTACAGAACACTGAAGCTTTCTTT. Its translation: CASSLSGVQNTEAFF.

This clone was counted once. The V and J genes are TRBV7-8 and TRBJ1-1; D possibly corresponds to TRBD1 (5 bases). The CDR3 runs 13 residues. The germline gives CDR1 SGHVS, CDR2 FQNEAQ. Trimming took 5 bases from V and 4 from J, leaving 11 bases between them. The chain's CDR3 is CASSVPGGTEAFF. The CDR3 bases are TGTGCCAGCAGCGTCCCGGGGGGCACTGAAGCTTTCTTT.

There are a few counts of this clone. DNA of the CDR3: TGTGCCTGGAGTTTTGAGGGGGCGGCCTATAATTCACCCCTCCACTTT. Residues: CAWSFEGAAYNSPLHF. The gene calls are TRBV30 and TRBJ1-6, with TRBD1 matching over 7 bases. CDR3 length: 16 residues. With 2 bases clipped from V and 2 bases from J, the junction kept 6 bases outside the gene matches. The germline gives CDR1 GTSNPN, CDR2 SVGIG (reference sequence). Complete variable domain (other parts from reference TRBV30 and TRBJ1-6): SQTIHQWPATLVQPVGSPLSLECTVEGTSNPNLYWYRQAAGRGLQLLFYSVGIGQISSEVPQNLSASRPQDRQFILSSKKLLLSDSGFYLCAWSFEGAAYNSPLHFGNGTRLTVT.

The CDR3 region is CASSSVRTSTDTQYF. The DNA of the CDR3 is TGTGCCAGCAGTTCAGTCCGGACTAGCACAGATACGCAGTATTTT. V gene TRBV6-5 combines with J gene TRBJ2-3, with D possibly TRBD2 on 5 matching bases. The germline V gene has CDR1 MNHEY and CDR2 SVGAGI. The CDR3 runs to 15 residues. Trimming left V 4 bases short and J 0 bases short, with 11 bases between.

This clone came up a few times. The chain uses TRBV11-2 and TRBJ1-2, with D perhaps TRBD1 (6 bases). This CDR3 has 12 amino acids. Germline V gives CDR1 SGHAT, CDR2 FQNNGV. With 4 bases removed from V and 5 bases from J, the gap between germline ends came to 8 bases. CDR3 amino acids: CASSSGEYGYTF. CDR3 DNA: TGTGCCAGCAGCTCAGGGGAATATGGCTACACCTTC.